These 27 T cell receptor beta chains were all obtained from the same sample, sequenced in a study of T cells in Graves' hyperthyroidism and ophthalmopathy. Researchers took RNA transcripts and amplified the TCR beta CDR3 regions from them. HTBI primers drove first-round RT-PCR of the TCR CDR3. TCRdb fed the multiplex PCR reads into MiXCR, producing one record per CDR3 protein. The table lists under 500,000 distinct CDR3 sequences, around an eighth of them singletons. The sample taken for sequencing was blood. The source is a man aged 50 or older with Graves' ophthalmopathy.

The chain uses TRBV9 and TRBJ2-5; D gene uncertain. Looked up from germline, CDR1 is SGDLS and CDR2 is YYNGEE. V was clipped by 4 bases and J by 7 bases, with 14 bases between them. The CDR3 has 13 amino acids. CDR3 amino acids: CASSTPPLWTQYF. The CDR3 nucleotides read TGTGCCAGCAGCACACCCCCCCTCTGGACCCAGTACTTC. The variable domain in full, with the rest retrieved from reference TRBV9 and TRBJ2-5, is DSGVTQTPKHLITATGQRVTLRCSPRSGDLSVYWYQQSLDQGLQFLIQYYNGEERAKGNILERFSAQQFPDLHSELNLSSLELGDSALYFCASSTPPLWTQYFGPGTRLLVL.

This clonotype was seen repeatedly, ten times or more. This chain links TRBV2 with TRBJ2-5; D remains unclear. CDR1 is SNHLY, CDR2 FYNNEI, per germline. The CDR3 runs 13 residues. V gave up 6 bases and J gave up 2 bases, with 10 bases separating them. The CDR3 is CASRAGVQETQYF. For the CDR3, the DNA is TGTGCCAGCAGAGCTGGGGTTCAAGAGACCCAGTACTTC.

The chain carries TRBV7-9 and TRBJ2-5; 13 nucleotides agree with TRBD2. This CDR3 has 18 residues. V lost 2 bases, J lost 4 bases, and 10 bases stayed unmatched. Looked up from germline, CDR1 is SEHNR and CDR2 is FQNEAQ (reference sequence). The CDR3 nucleotides are TGTGCCAGCAGCTTAACCACCGGACTAGCGGGAGAACGAGAGACCCAGTACTTC. Translating it yields CASSLTTGLAGERETQYF. The variable domain in full, with the rest retrieved from reference TRBV7-9 and TRBJ2-5, is DTGVSQNPRHKITKRGQNVTFRCDPISEHNRLYWYRQTLGQGPEFLTYFQNEAQLEKSRLLSDRFSAERPKGSFSTLEIQRTEQGDSAMYLCASSLTTGLAGERETQYFGPGTRLLVL.

This clonotype showed up just a few times. This chain links TRBV13 with TRBJ2-7; D call uncertain. V dropped 9 bases and J dropped 4 bases, with 28 bases sitting between them. This CDR3 has 17 amino acids. Germline V gene sequence: CDR1 PRHDT, CDR2 FYEKMQ (reference sequence). This CDR3 is CASRRSPRAAPGYEQYF. The CDR3 DNA reads as TGTGCCAGTCGACGCTCTCCCCGGGCGGCCCCTGGGTACGAGCAGTACTTC. Supplemented by reference TRBV13 and TRBJ2-7, the full variable domain reads AAGVIQSPRHLIKEKRETATLKCYPIPRHDTVYWYQQGPGQDPQFLISFYEKMQSDKGSIPDRFSAQQFSDYHSELNMSSLELGDSALYFCASRRSPRAAPGYEQYFGPGTRLTVT.

In this sample, this clonotype turned up many times. The chain links TRBV4-1 to TRBJ2-2; D not resolved. The CDR3 covers 14 residues. The V gene's germline CDR1 is MGHRA and CDR2 YSYEKL. Trimming took off 1 base at V and 7 bases at J, with 10 bases between the two ends. This CDR3 is CASSQGPQDGELFF. Here the CDR3 DNA reads TGCGCCAGCAGCCAAGGACCACAAGACGGGGAGCTGTTTTTT.

The J gene is TRBJ1-1, the V gene TRBV5-4, with unresolved D. Trimming took off 0 bases at V and 2 bases at J, with 14 bases between the two ends. This CDR3 has 16 amino acids. Germline V CDR1 and CDR2: SGHNT, YYREEE (reference sequence). As DNA, the CDR3 is TGTGCCAGCAGCTTGGGGTCCTCGAGGTTAAACACTGAAGCTTTCTTT. Protein sequence: CASSLGSSRLNTEAFF.

At least ten counts were recorded for this clonotype. This chain links TRBV9 with TRBJ2-7; TRBD1 matches 7 bases. The CDR3 has 15 amino acids. CDR1 is SGDLS and CDR2 is YYNGEE in the germline V gene. Trimming removed 0 bases from V and 5 bases from J; junction bases left unmatched: 8. CDR3 loop: CASSVAQGDGHEQYF. CDR3 DNA sequence: TGTGCCAGCAGCGTAGCCCAGGGGGATGGTCACGAGCAGTACTTC. Filled out from reference TRBV9 and TRBJ2-7, the complete variable domain reads DSGVTQTPKHLITATGQRVTLRCSPRSGDLSVYWYQQSLDQGLQFLIQYYNGEERAKGNILERFSAQQFPDLHSELNLSSLELGDSALYFCASSVAQGDGHEQYFGPGTRLTVT.

This clonotype was recorded at least ten times. The V and J genes are TRBV20-1 and TRBJ1-6; the D gene is possibly TRBD1 (6 bases). V was pared by 6 bases and J by 6 bases, with 15 bases between. Germline V gene lookup returns CDR1 DFQATT and CDR2 SNEGSKA (reference sequence). The CDR3 length is 14 residues. CDR3 residues: CSAAGQSVNSPLHF. DNA of the CDR3: TGCAGTGCGGCTGGACAGTCGGTTAATTCACCCCTCCACTTT.

This clonotype was seen a handful of times. V and J are TRBV6-1 and TRBJ1-1; a possible D gene is TRBD1 (5 bases). Trimming took off 5 bases at V and 3 bases at J, with 13 bases between the two ends. Per germline, CDR1 MNHNS and CDR2 SASEGT. The CDR3 sequence is 14 residues long. The CDR3 sequence: CASSPQGSYTEAFF. The DNA for the CDR3 is TGTGCCAGCAGTCCTCAGGGTTCTTACACTGAAGCTTTCTTT.

Of note for this clonotype: A read error is possible here, since a much larger clone lies one base away. The rearrangement links TRBV7-8 to TRBJ2-1; maybe TRBD2 (6 bases). V was pared by 2 bases and J by 8 bases, with 13 bases between. This CDR3 spans 14 amino acids. From germline, CDR1 is SGHVS and CDR2 FQNEAQ. CDR3: CASSLTTGGDEQFF. CDR3 in DNA: TGTGCCAGCAGCTTAACTACCGGAGGGGATGAGCAGTTCTTC.

This clonotype came up many times. The rearrangement uses TRBV27 and TRBJ1-2; TRBD1 is a possible D gene (6 bases). The V gene lost 6 bases and the J gene lost 8 bases, with 40 bases spanning the gap. This CDR3 comprises 21 residues. Germline V lookup: CDR1 MNHEY, CDR2 SMNVEV (reference sequence). The CDR3 loop is CASSRTQYPGQAVSSSPGYTF. In DNA, the CDR3 is TGTGCCAGCAGCAGAACACAATATCCGGGACAAGCGGTCTCCTCTAGCCCCGGCTACACCTTC.

This clonotype was counted only a few times. This chain links TRBV4-1 with TRBJ2-1, with 8 bases lining up with TRBD2. The CDR3 covers 17 residues. Looked up from germline, CDR1 is MGHRA and CDR2 is YSYEKL. Trimming at V came to 0 bases and at J to 3 bases, leaving 7 bases not matched to a gene. The CDR3 sequence: CASSQDPGLGRYNEQFF. For the CDR3, the DNA is TGCGCCAGCAGCCAAGATCCGGGACTAGGCCGCTACAATGAGCAGTTCTTC.

This clonotype came up many times. The chain links TRBV27 to TRBJ2-1; D is undetermined. Deletions cut 3 bases from V and 6 bases from J, with 12 bases between. Germline CDR1 is MNHEY and CDR2 is SMNVEV (reference sequence). The CDR3 loop spans 14 amino acids. The CDR3 reads CASSLDGVFNEQFF. For the CDR3, the DNA is TGTGCCAGCAGTTTGGATGGGGTTTTCAATGAGCAGTTCTTC.

The genes are TRBV29-1 and TRBJ2-3; the D is unclear. The V end was cut by 4 bases, the J end by 0 bases, with 5 bases between. This CDR3 contains 12 residues. In germline, CDR1 is SQVTM, CDR2 ANQGSEA. CDR3 DNA: TGCAGCGTTGTTTTTAGCACAGATACGCAGTATTTT. Translating it yields CSVVFSTDTQYF.

At least ten counts were recorded for this clonotype. This rearrangement joins TRBV7-2 to TRBJ2-7; TRBD2 matches 12 bases. Germline V lookup: CDR1 SGHTA, CDR2 FQGNSA. V trimming: 4 bases; J trimming: 2 bases; junction bases outside the gene matches: 6. This CDR3 comprises 16 residues. The CDR3 is CASSYQTSGSPYEQYF. CDR3 nucleotides: TGTGCCAGCAGCTACCAGACTAGCGGGAGCCCCTACGAGCAGTACTTC.

This clonotype was detected many times. The CDR3 loop is CSARGRDRGFTDTQYF. The CDR3 region has the DNA TGCAGTGCTAGGGGGCGGGACAGAGGATTCACAGATACGCAGTATTTT. The chain carries TRBV20-1 and TRBJ2-3; a possible D gene is TRBD1 (7 bases). Germline CDR1 is DFQATT and CDR2 is SNEGSKA (reference sequence). The CDR3 runs to 16 residues. V was clipped by 3 bases and J by 2 bases, with 18 bases between them.

This clonotype appeared many times. The chain links TRBV4-1 to TRBJ1-3; D is unclear. CDR3 size: 14 residues. CDR1 MGHRA and CDR2 YSYEKL come from the germline V gene. Trimming pared 2 bases from V and 1 base from J, leaving 6 bases between. Here the CDR3 reads CASSQFGSGNTIYF. The DNA for the CDR3 is TGCGCCAGCAGCCAATTCGGGTCTGGAAACACCATATATTTT.

This clonotype has just a few counts. This chain connects TRBV2 to TRBJ2-2; D is unresolved. V was pared by 7 bases and J by 6 bases, with 6 bases between. The germline CDR1 and CDR2 sequences are SNHLY and FYNNEI. The CDR3 totals 11 residues. CDR3: CASKESGELFF. The CDR3 region has the DNA TGTGCCAGCAAAGAATCCGGGGAGCTGTTTTTT.

This clonotype was seen ten or more times. The chain links TRBV12-3 or TRBV12-4 to TRBJ1-1; D is perhaps TRBD1 (6 bases). This CDR3 spans 16 amino acids. The V end lost 3 bases, the J end lost 1 base, and 15 bases lay between the germline ends. The CDR3 DNA reads as TGTGCCAGCAGTTTGCAGGGGATTTTCCAGAACACTGAAGCTTTCTTT. Protein sequence: CASSLQGIFQNTEAFF.

This clonotype came up many times. The chain recombines TRBV7-2 with TRBJ1-2; 8 bases align to TRBD1. Germline lookup yields CDR1 SGHTA and CDR2 FQGNSA. The CDR3 is 14 residues long. Trimming took 5 bases from V and 5 from J; bases not matched to a gene: 7. The CDR3: CASSGGQVGYGYTF. CDR3 DNA sequence: TGTGCCAGCAGCGGGGGACAGGTCGGTTATGGCTACACCTTC.

Only one count was recorded for this clonotype. The DNA for the CDR3 is TGTGCCAGCAGCTTCCCAGGATGGGGAACAGGGGGCATGGAGACCCAGTACTTC. Amino acid sequence: CASSFPGWGTGGMETQYF. This sequence joins TRBV7-2 and TRBJ2-5, with 9 bases lining up with TRBD1. The germline V gene encodes CDR1 SGHTA and CDR2 FQGNSA. The V segment lost 3 bases and the J segment 5 bases; nucleotides outside the gene matches: 16. This CDR3 is 18 amino acids long.

This clonotype was seen many times. The chain is built from TRBV30 and TRBJ2-1; the D is unclear. The CDR3 is made up of 12 amino acids. The V end lost 3 bases, the J end lost 1 base, and 4 bases lay between the germline ends. Germline V gene lookup returns CDR1 GTSNPN and CDR2 SVGIG (reference sequence). Here the CDR3 reads CAWRLSYNEQFF. CDR3 DNA: TGTGCCTGGAGACTATCCTACAATGAGCAGTTCTTC.

This clonotype was counted at least ten times. V and J are TRBV24-1 and TRBJ2-5, with unresolved D. V lost 3 bases, J lost 4 bases, and 8 bases lay in between. Germline assignment: CDR1 KGHDR and CDR2 SFDVKD. The CDR3 spans 13 residues. The CDR3 DNA reads TGTGCCACCAGTGATACTTTTGGAGAGACCCAGTACTTC. Residues: CATSDTFGETQYF.

This clonotype was picked up many times. The chain combines TRBV13 with TRBJ2-1, with 9 bases lining up with TRBD2. The V gene's germline CDR1 is PRHDT and CDR2 FYEKMQ (reference sequence). Unmatched junction bases numbered 17, after V lost 8 bases and J lost 6 bases. This CDR3 comprises 17 residues. DNA for the CDR3: TGTGCCAGCCTCCCCCGGATGACAGCGGGAGGAAGCAATGAGCAGTTCTTC. This translates into CASLPRMTAGGSNEQFF.

In its sample, this clonotype was seen many times. The chain is built from TRBV11-3 and TRBJ2-1; 12 bases align to TRBD2. Looked up from germline, CDR1 is SGHNT and CDR2 is YENEEA. The CDR3 sequence is 15 residues long. The trim removed 5 bases at V and 6 bases at J, leaving 5 bases unmatched. The DNA of the CDR3 is TGTGCCAGCAGCAAGGCTAGCGGGAGGGGCAATGAGCAGTTCTTC. Translated: CASSKASGRGNEQFF. The full variable domain, its missing parts supplied by reference TRBV11-3 and TRBJ2-1, is EAGVVQSPRYKIIEKKQPVAFWCNPISGHNTLYWYLQNLGQGPELLIRYENEEAVDDSQLPKDRFSAERLKGVDSTLKIQPAELGDSAVYLCASSKASGRGNEQFFGPGTRLTVL.

This clonotype was seen repeatedly, ten times or more. This chain joins TRBV5-1 and TRBJ1-4; D not resolved. V lost 4 bases and J 10 bases, leaving 14 bases between the germline ends. The CDR3 is 13 residues long. Germline loops: CDR1 SGHRS, CDR2 YFSETQ. In nucleotides, the CDR3 is TGCGCCAGCAGCAGAGAACAGCGATCAAAACTGTTTTTT. Amino acids: CASSREQRSKLFF.

This clonotype was detected ten times or more. The rearrangement links TRBV9 to TRBJ1-1; tentatively, D is TRBD1 (5 bases). CDR3 length: 12 residues. V was shortened by 0 bases and J by 7 bases, with 7 bases between the two germline ends. Germline lookup yields CDR1 SGDLS and CDR2 YYNGEE. CDR3 sequence (DNA): TGTGCCAGCAGCGTAGATGACAGTGAAGCTTTCTTT. Its protein product is CASSVDDSEAFF.